Listed here is a single TCR beta chain. No antigen is known for it. No much larger clonotype is one base removed from it; base qualities were not supplied. As encoded in the germline V gene (reference sequence), CDR1 is DFQATT while CDR2 is SNEGSKA. V and J lose 6 bases and 0 bases, and a span of 6 bases separates them. The CDR3 contains 12 residues, cysteine and phenylalanine counted. The only DNA kept is the CDR3, 36 bases in frame from the first base. The method behind the library was PCR. Sequencer: Illumina HiSeq 2500. To reduce PCR and sequencing biases, unique molecular identifiers were built into the TCR beta cDNA libraries. Every 1 to 10 million input T cells yielded about 500,000 cDNA molecules, meaning each molecule approximated one T cell. The same protocol used for the earlier healthy control dataset was applied to prepare and sequence the patient libraries. Within a given batch, samples were prepared together, multiplexed and sequenced on the same HiSeq lane. The paper's data handling went like this. Raw barcoded reads were processed with MIGEC, discarding single-read molecular identifier groups before consensus assembly and CDR3 extraction. VDJtools was used for post-analysis of the clonotype tables, with diversity normalized by down-sampling every dataset to the smallest sample size. Repertoire overlap clustering matched CDR3 amino acid but not nucleotide sequences to correct batch-related cross-sample contamination. TCRdb passed the public sequencing reads through fastp at Q25 and MiXCR, retaining productive beta sequences. CDR3 protein duplicates are merged, each entry listing the most common genes and DNA. For this entry, the V and J calls and clone size follow TCRdb and not the study's own pipeline. Within this sample are about 800,000 distinct CDR3 sequences, with less than 35% of them counted one time only. Together, the top ten hold more than 0.45% of the sample.

The data are from a study of post-analysis software for immune sequencing data (dated by TCRdb to between 2014 and 2016). About the full investigation: Disease courses on record covered relapsing-remitting, secondary progressive and progressive-relapsing multiple sclerosis, though some patients had no subtype annotation. The patient repertoires were compared against fewer than twelve previously published healthy control repertoires obtained from donors aged roughly 6 to 28 years. A subset of samples was prepared in parallel using single-end sample barcoding, then pooled and co-amplified after Illumina adapter ligation. Overall study outcomes, separate from this receptor: Significantly higher frequencies in patients than in controls were found for roughly five TRBV segments, including TRBV5-6, TRBV5-1 and TRBV20-1. The multiple sclerosis patient group was slightly younger than the control group. Direct clustering with F measure showed strong co-clustering of samples prepared in the same batch, prompting a batch-effect correction. Compared with controls, multiple sclerosis patients had significantly lower normalized Chao1 diversity, a finding suggesting substantial peripheral T-cell clonal expansion.

TCR beta repertoires were profiled from peripheral blood of about a dozen young patients with multiple sclerosis to demonstrate the VDJtools post-analysis software. The multiple sclerosis patients were children and adolescents ranging in age from roughly 6 to 15 years. Sequenced material: blood. This clonotype originated in a girl aged 5-17 years with multiple sclerosis. This sequence uses TRBV20-1 and TRBJ2-4, with the D gene call left open. The CDR3 protein: CSAELAKNIQYF. The DNA sequence is as follows: TGCAGTGCCGAGCTAGCCAAAAACATTCAGTACTTC.